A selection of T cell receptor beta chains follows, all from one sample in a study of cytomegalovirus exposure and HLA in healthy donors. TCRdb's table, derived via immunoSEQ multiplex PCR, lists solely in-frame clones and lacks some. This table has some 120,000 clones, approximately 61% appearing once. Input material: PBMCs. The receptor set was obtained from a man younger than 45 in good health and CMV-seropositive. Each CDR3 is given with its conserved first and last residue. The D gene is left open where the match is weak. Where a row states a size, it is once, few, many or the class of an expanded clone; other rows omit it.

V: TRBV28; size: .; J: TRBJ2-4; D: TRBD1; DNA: TGTGCCAGCAGTTTCCTGGGACAGAGAAAAAACATTCAGTACTTC; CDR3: CASSFLGQRKNIQYF
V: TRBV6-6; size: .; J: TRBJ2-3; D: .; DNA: TGTGCCAGCAGTTACTCGATAGGAGGTTTGGGGGGTACGCAGTATTTT; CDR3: CASSYSIGGLGGTQYF
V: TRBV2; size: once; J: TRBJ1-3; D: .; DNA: TGTGCCAGCGGGACAATCTCTGGAAACACCATATATTTT; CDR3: CASGTISGNTIYF
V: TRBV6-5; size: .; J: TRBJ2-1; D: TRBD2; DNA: TGTGCCAGCAGAACGAATAGCGGGAGAAGCCATGAGCAGTTCTTC; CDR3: CASRTNSGRSHEQFF
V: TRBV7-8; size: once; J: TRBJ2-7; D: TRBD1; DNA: TGTGCCAGCAGCACCAAAAAACCCGGACAGGGTCGACGCGAGCAGTACTTC; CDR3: CASSTKKPGQGRREQYF
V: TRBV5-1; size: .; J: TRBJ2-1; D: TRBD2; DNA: TGCGCCAGCCAACGTAGCGGGAGTGGGAATGAGCAGTTCTTC; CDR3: CASQRSGSGNEQFF
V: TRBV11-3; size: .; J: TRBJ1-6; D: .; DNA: TGTGCCAGCAGCTCCGACAGAGATTCACCCCTCCACTTT; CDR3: CASSSDRDSPLHF
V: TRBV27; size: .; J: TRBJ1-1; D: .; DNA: TGTGCCAGCAGTTTATTTGGGGCGGTGAACACTGAAGCTTTCTTT; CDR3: CASSLFGAVNTEAFF
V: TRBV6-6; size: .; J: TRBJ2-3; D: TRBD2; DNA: TGTGCCAGCAGTTACTTGGGGGAGGGTGCAGATACGCAGTATTTT; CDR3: CASSYLGEGADTQYF
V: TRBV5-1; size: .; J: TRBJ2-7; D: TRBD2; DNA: TGCGCCAGCCGGTTGCTCGCTAGCGGCCACTACGAGCAGTACTTC; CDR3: CASRLLASGHYEQYF
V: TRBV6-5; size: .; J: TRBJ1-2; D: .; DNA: TGTGCCAGCGCCCGGACAGCTACTAACTATGGCTACACCTTC; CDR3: CASARTATNYGYTF
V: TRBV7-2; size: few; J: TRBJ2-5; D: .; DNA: TGTGCCAGCAGCTTAGGTCCCAGGCCCCCCCAAGAGACCCAGTACTTC; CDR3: CASSLGPRPPQETQYF
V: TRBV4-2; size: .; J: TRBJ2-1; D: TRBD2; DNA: TGTGCCAGCAGCCTATCTCCTAGCGGGTACCCCTACAATGAGCAGTTCTTC; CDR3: CASSLSPSGYPYNEQFF
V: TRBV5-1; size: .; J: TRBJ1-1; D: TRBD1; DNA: TGCGCCAGCAGCCTAGGGACAGAGAGTGAAGCTTTCTTT; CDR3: CASSLGTESEAFF
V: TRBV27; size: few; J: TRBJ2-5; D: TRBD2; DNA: TGTGCCAGCAGTTTAGATCTAGCGGGAGCTGAGACCCAGTACTTC; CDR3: CASSLDLAGAETQYF
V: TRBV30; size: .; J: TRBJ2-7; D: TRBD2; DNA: TGTGCCTGGAGTGTACTTAGCGGGAAGGCCTACGAGCAGTACTTC; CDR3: CAWSVLSGKAYEQYF
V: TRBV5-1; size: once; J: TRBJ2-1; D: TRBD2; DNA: TGCGCCAGCAGCAAACTCGGGACTAGCGGGAGGTATGGCGATGAGCAGTTCTTC; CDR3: CASSKLGTSGRYGDEQFF
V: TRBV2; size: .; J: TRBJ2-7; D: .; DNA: TGTGCCAGCAGCGGAAGTTTAAAGCAGACACACGGGAGTCCCTACGAGCAGTACTTC; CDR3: CASSGSLKQTHGSPYEQYF
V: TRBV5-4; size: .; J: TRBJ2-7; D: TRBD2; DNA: TGTGCCAGCAGCCATCTCCCTGGGACTAGCGGGAACTCCTACGAGCAGTACTTC; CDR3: CASSHLPGTSGNSYEQYF
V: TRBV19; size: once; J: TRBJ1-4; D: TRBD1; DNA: TGTGCCACTTCGACAGGGGGCGGAACAACTAATGAAAAACTGTTTTTT; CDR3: CATSTGGGTTNEKLFF
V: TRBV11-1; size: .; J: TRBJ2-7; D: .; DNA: TGTGCCAGCAGCTTAACGCGGGAAGGGCCCGAGCAGTACTTC; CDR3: CASSLTREGPEQYF
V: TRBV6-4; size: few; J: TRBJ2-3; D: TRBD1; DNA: TGTGCCACCGCACAGGGGATTTCAGATACGCAGTATTTT; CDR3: CATAQGISDTQYF
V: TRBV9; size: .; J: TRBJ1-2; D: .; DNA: TGTGCCAGCAGCGTAGGGGTGGACTCTAACTATGGCTACACCTTC; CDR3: CASSVGVDSNYGYTF
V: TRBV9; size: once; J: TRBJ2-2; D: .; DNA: TGTGCCAGCAGCGCTGGGAGTACCGGGGAGCTGTTTTTT; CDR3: CASSAGSTGELFF
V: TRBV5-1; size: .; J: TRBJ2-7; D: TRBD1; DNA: TGCGCCAGCAGCTGGGGACAGGATTACACCTACGAGCAGTACTTC; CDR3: CASSWGQDYTYEQYF
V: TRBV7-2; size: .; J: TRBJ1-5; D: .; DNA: TGTGCCAGCAGCTCCTCGGGCAATCAGCCCCAGCATTTT; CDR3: CASSSSGNQPQHF
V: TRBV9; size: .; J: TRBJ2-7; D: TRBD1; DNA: TGTGCCAGCAGCGTAGGAATTGTGGGGGACAGGGAGTACGAGCAGTACTTC; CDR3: CASSVGIVGDREYEQYF
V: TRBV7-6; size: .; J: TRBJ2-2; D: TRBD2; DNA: TGTGCCAGCAGCTTACGGGCGGCGGGAGAACGGCGGAACACCGGGGAGCTGTTTTTT; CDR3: CASSLRAAGERRNTGELFF
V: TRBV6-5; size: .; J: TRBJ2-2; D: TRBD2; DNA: TGTGCTTCAGCAATGACTAGCGGGAGAGTCGGGGAGCTGTTTTTT; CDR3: CASAMTSGRVGELFF
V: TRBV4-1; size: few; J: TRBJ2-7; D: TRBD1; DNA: TGCGCCAGCAGCCAAAGGACAGGGGACTACGAGCAGTACTTC; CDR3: CASSQRTGDYEQYF
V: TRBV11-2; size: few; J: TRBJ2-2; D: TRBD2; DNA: TGTGCCAGCAGCTTAGATTCACTAGCGGGAATCACCGGGGAGCTGTTTTTT; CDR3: CASSLDSLAGITGELFF
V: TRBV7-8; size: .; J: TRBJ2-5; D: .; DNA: TGTGCCAGCAGCTTTGGCTGGAGACGAGAAGAGACCCAGTACTTC; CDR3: CASSFGWRREETQYF
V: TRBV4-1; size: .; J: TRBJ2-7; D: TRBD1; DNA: TGCGCCAGCAGGGAACAAGGGACAGATATAGGAGAGCAGTACTTC; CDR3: CASREQGTDIGEQYF
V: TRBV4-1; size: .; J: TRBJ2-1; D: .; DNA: TGCGCCAGCAGCCAAGTGAGCTCTGATACCTTAATCAATGAGCAGTTCTTC; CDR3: CASSQVSSDTLINEQFF
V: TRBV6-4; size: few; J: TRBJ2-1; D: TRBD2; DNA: TGTGCCAGCAGTGTCCGTGGGGGGGGGTCCTACAATGAGCAGTTCTTC; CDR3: CASSVRGGGSYNEQFF
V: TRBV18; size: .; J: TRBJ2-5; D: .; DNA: TGTGCCAGCTCACCCAATCAAGAGACCCAGTACTTC; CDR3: CASSPNQETQYF
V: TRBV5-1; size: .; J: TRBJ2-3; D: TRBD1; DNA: TGCGCCAGCAGCTTCGGGACAGGGGGTCAAGATACGCAGTATTTT; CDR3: CASSFGTGGQDTQYF
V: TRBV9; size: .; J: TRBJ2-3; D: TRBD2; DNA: TGTGCCAGCAGCGCAGGACTAGCGGCTAGCACAGATACGCAGTATTTT; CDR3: CASSAGLAASTDTQYF
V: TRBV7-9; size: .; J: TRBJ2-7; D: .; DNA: TGTGCCAGCAGCTCCACCTACGAGCAGTACTTC; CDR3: CASSSTYEQYF
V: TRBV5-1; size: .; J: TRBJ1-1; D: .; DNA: TGCGCCAGCAGCTTCCAGGACAGGAACACTGAAGCTTTCTTT; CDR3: CASSFQDRNTEAFF
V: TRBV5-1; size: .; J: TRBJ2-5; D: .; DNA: TGCGCCAGCAGCTTGGAGCGGACCCTGAGCGAGACCCAGTACTTC; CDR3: CASSLERTLSETQYF
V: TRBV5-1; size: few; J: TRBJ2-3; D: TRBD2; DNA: TGCGCCAGCAGCCTGCAACCGATTCTAGTAGCGGGAGGATTGACAGATACGCAGTATTTT; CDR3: CASSLQPILVAGGLTDTQYF
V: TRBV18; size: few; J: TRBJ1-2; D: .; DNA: TGTGCCAGCTCACAAGGAGGGAACTATGGCTACACCTTC; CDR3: CASSQGGNYGYTF
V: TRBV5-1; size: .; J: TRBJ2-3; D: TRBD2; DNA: TGCGCCAGCAGCCTGGGACTAGCGGGAGATTCTAGCACAGATACGCAGTATTTT; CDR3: CASSLGLAGDSSTDTQYF
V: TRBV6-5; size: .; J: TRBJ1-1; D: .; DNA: TGTGCCAGCTCCGACATTCTCGAAGCTTTCTTT; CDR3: CASSDILEAFF
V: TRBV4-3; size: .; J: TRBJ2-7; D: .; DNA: TGCGCCAGCAGCCAAGATTTAGATCCCGAGTTCTACGAGCAGTACTTC; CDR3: CASSQDLDPEFYEQYF
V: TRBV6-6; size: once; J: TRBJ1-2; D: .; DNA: TGTGCCAGCAGTTACTCGACAGGAGATTATGGCTACACCTTC; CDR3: CASSYSTGDYGYTF
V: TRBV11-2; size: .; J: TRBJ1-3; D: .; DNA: TGTGCCAGCAGCTTAGATCTTTTTGGAAACACCATATATTTT; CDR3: CASSLDLFGNTIYF
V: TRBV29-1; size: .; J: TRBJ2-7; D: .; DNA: TGCAGCGTGGCCCCGAGGGAGTCGGACGAGCAGTACTTC; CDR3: CSVAPRESDEQYF
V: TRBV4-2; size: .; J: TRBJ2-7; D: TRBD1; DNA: TGTGCCAGCAGCCAAGGGGACAGGATGACCTCCTACGAGCAGTACTTC; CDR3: CASSQGDRMTSYEQYF
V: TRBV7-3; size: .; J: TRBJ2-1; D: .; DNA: TGTGCCAGCAGCTTGATAGCGGCAGGCTCCTACAATGAGCAGTTCTTC; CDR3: CASSLIAAGSYNEQFF